This entry describes one T cell receptor beta chain. Its antigen is still unknown. The record originates from a study of T cells in narcolepsy. On the study more broadly: Enrolled donors included narcolepsy type 1 or type 2 patients and healthy controls. Study-wide points: Healthy controls reportedly lacked the autoreactive clonotypes serially found in patients' blood.

The trim removed 5 bases at V and 1 base at J, leaving 6 bases unmatched. The CDR3 loop spans 15 amino acids. The germline gives CDR1 SGHVS, CDR2 FQNEAQ. Generated by immunoSEQ multiplex PCR, the TCRdb table keeps only in-frame clones and is missing some. The sample lists 12,000 or so clones; 85% to 95% were seen once. The sequencing sample was made of CD45RA- memory CD4+ T cells from PBMCs. V usage is TRBV7-8 and J usage is TRBJ1-1; 8 bases fit TRBD1. The source is a human donor with narcolepsy. The CDR3 region has the DNA TGTGCCAGCAGCCAGTACAGGGGGAAGAACACTGAAGCTTTCTTT. Translation gives CASSQYRGKNTEAFF.